This T cell receptor beta chain was retrieved from a study of blood T cells in healthy people across ages. Primed by a sample-barcoded 5' primer and a J-beta primer mix, a second PCR proceeded for 7 to 11 cycles. One entry per CDR3 protein results from TCRdb running MiXCR on the 5' RACE reads. The repertoire holds 800,000 to 950,000 distinct CDR3 sequences, 40% to 60% seen once, with around 15% in the top ten. The CDR3 sequence is 12 residues long. Trimming stripped 2 bases from V and 7 bases from J, with 9 bases between. Germline CDR1 LGHDT, CDR2 YNNKEL (reference sequence). This clonotype appeared many times.

The TCR comes from a man aged 25-40 years in good health. The specimen sequenced was blood. The rearrangement links TRBV3-1 to TRBJ2-7; D may correspond to TRBD1 or TRBD2 (5 bases each). The CDR3 is CASSQTGTEQYF. CDR3 nucleotides: TGTGCCAGCAGCCAAACTGGGACGGAGCAGTACTTC.